This T cell receptor beta chain originates from a study of blood T cell repertoires in COVID-19. Background on the study: Acute-phase and convalescent COVID-19 samples originated in the United States, Italy and Spain. T cells, B-cell-depleted T cells, or PBMCs provided the cDNA or gDNA that served as material.

Resolution of symptoms, clearance, or two negative PCRs was present in recovered Cohort 3 donors. The count of this clone is one. The authors' processing: Amplification of reference gene primers provided the estimated nucleated cell counts. Repertoires were generated with immunoSEQ multiplex PCR, while TCRdb's copy carries only in-frame clones and drops some. From that table come the V and J calls and clone size; the DNA was used to work out D and trimming. The sample lists some 200,000 clones; around 82% were seen once. Germline V CDR1 and CDR2: SGHTA, FQGTGA. V trimming: 2 bases; J trimming: 2 bases; junction bases outside the gene matches: 13. The CDR3 has 19 residues.

The chain employs TRBV7-3 and TRBJ2-7; 12 nucleotides agree with TRBD1. Sequencing input: PBMCs or T cells enriched from blood (not recorded which). This sequence was found in a man aged 35-49 years who had recovered from COVID-19. This chain's CDR3 is CASSLYGGQGAFEPYEQYF. CDR3 nucleotides: TGTGCCAGCAGCTTATATGGGGGACAGGGGGCGTTTGAACCCTACGAGCAGTACTTC.